This T cell receptor beta chain was obtained from a study of beta chain features in type 1 diabetes. Overall study context: Patients did not differ from healthy donors in age, gender or cell yield.

Study findings and constraints: PCR might preferentially amplify shorter templates, equally in patients and controls. TCRB CDR3s from Type 1 diabetes patients were moderately but significantly shorter in all four CD4+ subsets.

By way of CD45RO/CCR7/CD25/CD127/CD95/CD27, the CD4+ regulatory, stem cell-like memory, central memory and naive cells were sorted. Sorting produced populations that all topped 95% purity. Trimming took 2 bases from V and 8 from J, leaving 37 bases between them. The CDR3 contains 22 residues. Concerning this clone itself: Its antigen is undetermined.

Every bit of the isolated RNA underwent reverse transcription, so sequencing read expressed TCRB transcripts. The method was immunoSEQ multiplex PCR; TCRdb's version includes in-frame clones alone and lacks a portion of them. The sample gives around 250,000 clones, over 11% of which show up once; about 0.019% is in the top ten. The sequencing sample was made of naive CD4+ T cells from blood. The rearrangement links TRBV23-1 to TRBJ1-3, with a possible D match to TRBD1 (5 bases). TRBV23-1 is annotated as an ORF whose role is uncertain. This TCR was sampled from a man aged 25-45 years with type 1 diabetes. This CDR3 is CASSQPSGTYHIGATVIDTIYF. The CDR3 bases are TGCGCCAGCAGTCAACCTAGTGGGACTTACCACATCGGGGCGACGGTCATTGACACCATATATTTT.